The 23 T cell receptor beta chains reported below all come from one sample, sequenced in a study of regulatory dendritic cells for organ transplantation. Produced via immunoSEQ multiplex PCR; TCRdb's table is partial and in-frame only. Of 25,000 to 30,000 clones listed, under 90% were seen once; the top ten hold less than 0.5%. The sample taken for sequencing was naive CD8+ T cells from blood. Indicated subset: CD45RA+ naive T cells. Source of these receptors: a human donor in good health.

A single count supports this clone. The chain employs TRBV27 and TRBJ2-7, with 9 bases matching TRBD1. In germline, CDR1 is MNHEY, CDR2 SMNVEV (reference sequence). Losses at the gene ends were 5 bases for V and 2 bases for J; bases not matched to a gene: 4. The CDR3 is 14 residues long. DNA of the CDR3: TGTGCCAGCAGTCATCGACAGGGGGCCTACGAGCAGTACTTC. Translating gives CASSHRQGAYEQYF.

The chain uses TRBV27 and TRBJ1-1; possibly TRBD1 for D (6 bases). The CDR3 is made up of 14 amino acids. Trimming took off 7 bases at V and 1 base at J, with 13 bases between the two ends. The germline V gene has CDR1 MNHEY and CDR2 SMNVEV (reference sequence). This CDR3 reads CASNSGTTNTEAFF. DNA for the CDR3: TGTGCCAGCAACTCCGGGACAACGAACACTGAAGCTTTCTTT.

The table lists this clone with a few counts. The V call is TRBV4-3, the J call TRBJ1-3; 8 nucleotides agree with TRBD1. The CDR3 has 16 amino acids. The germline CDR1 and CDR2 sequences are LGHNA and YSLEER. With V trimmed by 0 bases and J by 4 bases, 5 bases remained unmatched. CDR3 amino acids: CASSQDYRGRGNTIYF. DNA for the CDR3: TGCGCCAGCAGCCAAGATTACAGGGGGAGGGGAAACACCATATATTTT.

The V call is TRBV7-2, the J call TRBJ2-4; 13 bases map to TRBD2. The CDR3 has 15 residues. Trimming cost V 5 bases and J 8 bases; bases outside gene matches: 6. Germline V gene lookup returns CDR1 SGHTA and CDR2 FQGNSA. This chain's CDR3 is CASSRLAGGRDIQYF. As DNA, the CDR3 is TGTGCCAGCAGCCGACTAGCGGGGGGTAGGGACATTCAGTACTTC.

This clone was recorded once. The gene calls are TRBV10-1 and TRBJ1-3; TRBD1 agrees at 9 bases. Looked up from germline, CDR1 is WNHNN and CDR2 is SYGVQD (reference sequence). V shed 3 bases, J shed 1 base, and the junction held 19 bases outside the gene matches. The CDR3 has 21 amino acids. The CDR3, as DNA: TGCGCCAGCAGTGATGTCCCGGGACAGGGCAGGGTTAAGGTTTCTGGAAACACCATATATTTT. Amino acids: CASSDVPGQGRVKVSGNTIYF.

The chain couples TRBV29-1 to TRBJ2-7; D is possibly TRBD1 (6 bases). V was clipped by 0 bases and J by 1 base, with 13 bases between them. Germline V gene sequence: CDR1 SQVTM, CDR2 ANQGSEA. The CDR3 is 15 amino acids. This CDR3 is CSVEDGRGASYEQYF. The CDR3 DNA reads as TGCAGCGTTGAAGATGGCAGGGGTGCGTCCTACGAGCAGTACTTC.

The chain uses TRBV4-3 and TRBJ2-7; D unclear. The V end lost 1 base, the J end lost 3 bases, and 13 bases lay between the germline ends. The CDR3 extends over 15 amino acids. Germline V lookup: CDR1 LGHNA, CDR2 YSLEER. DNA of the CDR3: TGCGCCAGCAGCCAAGCTTGGATCGGAGTCTACGAGCAGTACTTC. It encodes CASSQAWIGVYEQYF.

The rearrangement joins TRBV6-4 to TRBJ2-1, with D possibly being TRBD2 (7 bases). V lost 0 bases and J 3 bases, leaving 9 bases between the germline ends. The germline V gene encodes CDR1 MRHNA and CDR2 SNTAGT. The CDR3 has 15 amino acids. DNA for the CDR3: TGTGCCAGCAGTGACTCAGGGGGGGGCTACAATGAGCAGTTCTTC. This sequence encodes CASSDSGGGYNEQFF.

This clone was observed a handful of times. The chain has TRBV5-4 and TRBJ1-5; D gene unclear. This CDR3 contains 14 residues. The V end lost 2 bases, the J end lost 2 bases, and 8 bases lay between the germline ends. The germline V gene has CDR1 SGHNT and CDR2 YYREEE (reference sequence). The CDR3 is CASSFPGGNQPQHF. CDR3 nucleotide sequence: TGTGCCAGCAGCTTCCCGGGAGGCAATCAGCCCCAGCATTTT. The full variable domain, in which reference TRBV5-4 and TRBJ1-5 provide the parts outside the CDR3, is ETGVTQSPTHLIKTRGQQVTLRCSSQSGHNTVSWYQQALGQGPQFIFQYYREEENGRGNFPPRFSGLQFPNYSSELNVNALELDDSALYLCASSFPGGNQPQHFGDGTRLSIL.

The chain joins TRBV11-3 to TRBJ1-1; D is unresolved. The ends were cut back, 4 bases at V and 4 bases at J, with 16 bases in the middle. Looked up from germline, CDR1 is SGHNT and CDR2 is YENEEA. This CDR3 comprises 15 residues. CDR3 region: CASSYWTAEGTEAFF. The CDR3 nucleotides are TGTGCCAGCAGCTATTGGACTGCCGAGGGCACTGAAGCTTTCTTT.

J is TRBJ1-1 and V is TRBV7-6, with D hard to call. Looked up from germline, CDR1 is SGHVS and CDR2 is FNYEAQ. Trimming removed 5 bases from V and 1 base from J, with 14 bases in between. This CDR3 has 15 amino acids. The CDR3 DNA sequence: TGTGCCAGCAGCACCGGACCCGAGGGGAACACTGAAGCTTTCTTT. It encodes CASSTGPEGNTEAFF.

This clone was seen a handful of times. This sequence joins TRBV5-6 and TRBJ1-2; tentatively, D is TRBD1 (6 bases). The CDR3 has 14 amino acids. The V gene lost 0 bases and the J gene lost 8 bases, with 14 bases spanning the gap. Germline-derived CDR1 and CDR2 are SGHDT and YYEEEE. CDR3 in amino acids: CASSLDRARRGYTF. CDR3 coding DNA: TGTGCCAGCAGCTTGGACAGGGCAAGGAGAGGCTACACCTTC.

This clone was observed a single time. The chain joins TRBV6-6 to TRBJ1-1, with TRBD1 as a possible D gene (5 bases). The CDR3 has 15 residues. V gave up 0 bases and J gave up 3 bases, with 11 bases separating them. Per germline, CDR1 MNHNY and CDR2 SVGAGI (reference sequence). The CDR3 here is CASSYSAGLDTEAFF. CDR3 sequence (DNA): TGTGCCAGCAGTTACTCAGCAGGGTTGGACACTGAAGCTTTCTTT.

CDR3 in DNA: TGTGCCAGCAGCCCTACAGGGGACCGAGACTATGGCTACACCTTC. Protein sequence: CASSPTGDRDYGYTF. The J gene is TRBJ1-2, the V gene TRBV11-3; 7 bases align to TRBD1. Germline assignment: CDR1 SGHNT and CDR2 YENEEA. The CDR3 extends over 15 amino acids. V lost 5 bases, J lost 3 bases, and 9 bases stayed unmatched.

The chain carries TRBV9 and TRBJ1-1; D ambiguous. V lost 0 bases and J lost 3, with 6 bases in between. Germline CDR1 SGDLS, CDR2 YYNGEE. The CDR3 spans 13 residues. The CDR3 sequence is CASSVDTYTEAFF. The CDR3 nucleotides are TGTGCCAGCAGCGTAGACACCTACACTGAAGCTTTCTTT.

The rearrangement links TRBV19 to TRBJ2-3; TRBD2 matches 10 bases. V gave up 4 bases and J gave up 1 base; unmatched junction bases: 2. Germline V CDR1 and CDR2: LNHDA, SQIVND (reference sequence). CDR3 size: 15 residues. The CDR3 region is CASSTSGGGTDTQYF. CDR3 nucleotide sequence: TGTGCCAGTAGTACTAGCGGGGGTGGCACAGATACGCAGTATTTT.

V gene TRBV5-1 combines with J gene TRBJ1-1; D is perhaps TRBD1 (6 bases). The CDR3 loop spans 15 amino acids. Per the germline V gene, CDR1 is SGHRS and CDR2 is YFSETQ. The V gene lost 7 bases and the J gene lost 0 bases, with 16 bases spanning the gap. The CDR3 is CASAMGQPMNTEAFF. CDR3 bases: TGCGCCAGCGCAATGGGACAACCCATGAACACTGAAGCTTTCTTT.

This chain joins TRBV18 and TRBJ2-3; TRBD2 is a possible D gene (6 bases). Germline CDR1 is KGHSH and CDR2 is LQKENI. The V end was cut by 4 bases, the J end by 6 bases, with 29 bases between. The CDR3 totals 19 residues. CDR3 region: CASSLTGDPQAAGIDTQYF. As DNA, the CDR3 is TGTGCCAGCTCACTTACCGGCGACCCTCAAGCGGCGGGGATCGATACGCAGTATTTT.

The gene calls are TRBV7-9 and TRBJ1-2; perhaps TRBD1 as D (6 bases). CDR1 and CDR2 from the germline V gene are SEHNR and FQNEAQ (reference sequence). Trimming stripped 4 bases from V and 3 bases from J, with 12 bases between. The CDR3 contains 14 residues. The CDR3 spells CASSYGAGDYGYTF. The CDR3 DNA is TGTGCCAGCAGCTATGGGGCAGGGGACTATGGCTACACCTTC.

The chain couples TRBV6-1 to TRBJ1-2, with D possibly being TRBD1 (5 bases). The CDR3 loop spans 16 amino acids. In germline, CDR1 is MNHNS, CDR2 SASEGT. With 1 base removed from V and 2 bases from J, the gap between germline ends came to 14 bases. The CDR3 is CASSEVPSGMNYGYTF. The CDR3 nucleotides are TGTGCCAGCAGTGAAGTGCCGTCAGGGATGAACTATGGCTACACCTTC.

The chain's CDR3 is CASSLTGSSYNEQFF. CDR3 bases: TGCGCCAGCAGCTTAACAGGGTCTTCCTACAATGAGCAGTTCTTC. The gene calls are TRBV5-1 and TRBJ2-1; D perhaps matches TRBD1 (6 bases). Trimming took off 2 bases at V and 1 base at J, with 10 bases between the two ends. The V gene's germline CDR1 is SGHRS and CDR2 YFSETQ. This CDR3 is 15 amino acids long.

CDR3: CASSLRLAGADTQYF. The CDR3 coding sequence is TGTGCCAGCAGCTTAAGGCTAGCGGGGGCAGATACGCAGTATTTT. The gene calls are TRBV7-2 and TRBJ2-3, with TRBD2 matching over 10 bases. CDR1 is SGHTA and CDR2 is FQGNSA in the germline V gene. This CDR3 is 15 amino acids long. V dropped 2 bases and J dropped 4; count of bases not matched to a gene: 3.

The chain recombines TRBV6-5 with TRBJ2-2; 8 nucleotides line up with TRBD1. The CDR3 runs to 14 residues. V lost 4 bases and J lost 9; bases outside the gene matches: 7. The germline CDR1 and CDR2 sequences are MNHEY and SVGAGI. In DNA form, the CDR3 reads TGTGCCAGCAGTTCGGACAGGGCTACCAGGGAGCTGTTTTTT. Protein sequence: CASSSDRATRELFF.